This T cell receptor (beta chain) derives from a study of T cells after yellow fever vaccination. Synthesis of TCR cDNA relied on 5'RACE template switching, which attached a universal primer site and UMIs. TCRdb recomputed calls from the 5' RACE reads with MiXCR, one row per CDR3 protein. The data hold about 550,000 distinct CDR3 sequences, with less than 20% observed a single time. Overall study results and limits: Secondary responses were weaker yet peaked faster, day 5 versus 15. Only a small proportion of the clonotypes turned up in both the CD4 and the CD8 compartments, likely arising from convergent recombination. Most clones from primary vaccination resurfaced after the booster (around 95% CD4, around 90% CD8).

A remark on this clonotype: The antigen is not known.

V gave up 4 bases and J gave up 3 bases; unmatched junction bases: 5. Germline assignment: CDR1 SGHRS and CDR2 YFSETQ. The CDR3 spans 16 residues. The sequence was collected from a man aged 25-40 years who received the YFV17D yellow fever vaccine. Here the sequenced sample was PBMCs, taken 15 days after the yellow fever booster vaccination. The chain links TRBV5-1 to TRBJ2-1, with TRBD2 matching 12 bases. The CDR3, as DNA: TGCGCCAGCAGCCTCCTAGCGGGAGGGTTCTACAATGAGCAGTTCTTC. This codes for CASSLLAGGFYNEQFF.